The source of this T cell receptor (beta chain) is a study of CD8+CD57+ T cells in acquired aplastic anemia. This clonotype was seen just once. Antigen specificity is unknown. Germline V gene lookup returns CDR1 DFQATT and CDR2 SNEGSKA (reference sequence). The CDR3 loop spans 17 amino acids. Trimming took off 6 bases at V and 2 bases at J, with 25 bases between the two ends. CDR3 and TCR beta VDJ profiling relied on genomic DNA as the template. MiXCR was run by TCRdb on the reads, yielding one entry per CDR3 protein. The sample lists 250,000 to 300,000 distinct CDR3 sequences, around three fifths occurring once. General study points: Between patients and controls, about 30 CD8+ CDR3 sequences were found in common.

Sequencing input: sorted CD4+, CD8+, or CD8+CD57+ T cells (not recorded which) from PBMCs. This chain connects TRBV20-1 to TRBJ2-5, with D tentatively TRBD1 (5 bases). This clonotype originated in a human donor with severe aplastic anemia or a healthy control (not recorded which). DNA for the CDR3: TGCAGTGCCAGCAGCATCCGTCCAGGGATACCTCAAGAGACCCAGTACTTC. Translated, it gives CSASSIRPGIPQETQYF.